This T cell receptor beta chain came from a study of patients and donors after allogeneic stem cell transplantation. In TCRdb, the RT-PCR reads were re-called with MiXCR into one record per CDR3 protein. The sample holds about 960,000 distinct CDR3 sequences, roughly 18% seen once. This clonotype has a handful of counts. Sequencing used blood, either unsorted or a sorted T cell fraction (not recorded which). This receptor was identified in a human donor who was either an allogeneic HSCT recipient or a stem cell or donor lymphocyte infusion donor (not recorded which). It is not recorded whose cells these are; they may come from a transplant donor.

The CDR3 is CASSLGLQVAYEQYF. DNA for the CDR3: TGTGCCAGCAGCTTAGGCCTTCAGGTCGCCTACGAGCAGTACTTC. This sequence joins TRBV7-9 and TRBJ2-7; D gene ambiguous. V lost 1 base to trimming and J lost 2 bases, with 12 bases between them. CDR3 size: 15 residues. CDR1 SEHNR and CDR2 FQNEAQ come from the germline V gene (reference sequence).